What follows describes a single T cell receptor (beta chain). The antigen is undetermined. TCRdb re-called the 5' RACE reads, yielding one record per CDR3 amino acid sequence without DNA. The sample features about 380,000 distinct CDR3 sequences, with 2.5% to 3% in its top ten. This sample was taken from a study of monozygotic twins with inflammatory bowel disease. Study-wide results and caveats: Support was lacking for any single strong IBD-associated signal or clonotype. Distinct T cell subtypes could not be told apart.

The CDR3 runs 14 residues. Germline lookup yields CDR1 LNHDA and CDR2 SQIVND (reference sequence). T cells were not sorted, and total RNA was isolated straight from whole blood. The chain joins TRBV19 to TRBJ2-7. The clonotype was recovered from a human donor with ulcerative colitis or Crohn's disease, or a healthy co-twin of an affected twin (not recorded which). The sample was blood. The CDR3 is CASSARQATYEQYF.